Listed below are T cell receptor beta chains from one sample, sequenced in a study of shared clonotypes between healthy human individuals. Clones were sequenced by immunoSEQ multiplex PCR, and TCRdb holds only the in-frame ones, with some missing. The data contain around 2.1 million clones, 93% of them singletons. The specimen sequenced was naive CD8+ T cells from PBMCs. Every receptor here comes from a man aged 18 to 29 in good health. Some clones in this sample may be carry-over from other donors' samples. The CDR3 runs from the conserved cysteine through the conserved F or W. A D gene is named only where the DNA matches it firmly. The listing skips clone size in some rows; elsewhere it reads once, few, many or a size class.

v_call	d_call	j_call	clone_size	cdr3_aa	cdr3_nt
TRBV5-1	.	TRBJ1-4	.	CASSSGSTNEKLFF	TGCGCCAGCAGCTCGGGGTCCACTAATGAAAAACTGTTTTTT
TRBV7-8	TRBD2	TRBJ2-7	.	CASSLAGREHSYEQYF	TGTGCCAGCAGCTTAGCGGGGCGGGAGCACTCCTACGAGCAGTACTTC
TRBV7-8	.	TRBJ1-2	.	CASSLGEDANYGYTF	TGTGCCAGCAGCTTAGGGGAAGACGCTAACTATGGCTACACCTTC
TRBV28	TRBD1	TRBJ2-7	.	CASSGTVNYEQYF	TGTGCCAGCAGTGGGACAGTCAATTACGAGCAGTACTTC
TRBV28	TRBD1	TRBJ2-7	.	CASRWTGEREQYF	TGTGCCAGCAGATGGACAGGGGAGAGAGAGCAGTACTTC
TRBV11-2	TRBD1	TRBJ2-1	.	CAIQLAGGPYNEQFF	TGTGCCATCCAACTGGCAGGGGGCCCTTACAATGAGCAGTTCTTC
TRBV7-6	TRBD1	TRBJ2-7	.	CASSFSGTGAGEQYF	TGTGCCAGCAGCTTTTCCGGGACAGGGGCGGGGGAGCAGTACTTC
TRBV28	TRBD1	TRBJ1-2	.	CASSLGTAITF	TGTGCCAGCAGTTTAGGGACAGCTATCACCTTC
TRBV27	TRBD2	TRBJ2-2	.	CASSPGTSGNTGELFF	TGTGCCAGCAGTCCCGGGACTAGCGGGAACACCGGGGAGCTGTTTTTT
TRBV30	.	TRBJ1-1	.	CAWIRDRDTEAFF	TGTGCCTGGATAAGGGATAGGGACACTGAAGCTTTCTTT
TRBV4-1	.	TRBJ2-1	once	CASSQDAETNNEQFF	TGCGCCAGCAGCCAAGACGCCGAGACTAATAATGAGCAGTTCTTC
TRBV27	.	TRBJ2-7	.	CASSLLRGLVHEQYF	TGTGCCAGCAGTTTATTACGTGGGCTAGTCCACGAGCAGTACTTC
TRBV9	.	TRBJ2-7	.	CASGPRQGEQYF	TGTGCCAGCGGCCCCAGGCAGGGCGAGCAGTACTTC
TRBV4-1	.	TRBJ2-1	.	CASSQGGLVGEQFF	TGCGCCAGCAGCCAAGGGGGGCTGGTAGGTGAGCAGTTCTTC
TRBV4-3	.	TRBJ2-7	.	CASSQGTGGPYEQYF	TGCGCCAGCAGCCAAGGTACGGGGGGCCCCTACGAGCAGTACTTC
TRBV19	.	TRBJ1-1	.	CASSIDLETPNTEAFF	TGTGCCAGTAGTATAGATCTCGAGACACCGAACACTGAAGCTTTCTTT
TRBV18	.	TRBJ1-4	.	CASSPMEGGEKLFF	TGTGCCAGCTCACCAATGGAAGGCGGTGAAAAACTGTTTTTT
TRBV10-1	.	TRBJ1-1	.	CASSEFPGALNTEAFF	TGCGCCAGCAGTGAGTTCCCAGGTGCTCTGAACACTGAAGCTTTCTTT
TRBV27	.	TRBJ2-6	.	CASSPSTTGANVLTF	TGTGCCAGCAGTCCATCAACCACTGGGGCCAACGTCCTGACTTTC
TRBV5-6	TRBD1	TRBJ1-2	.	CASSPGQGTNYGYTF	TGTGCCAGCAGCCCCGGACAGGGGACTAACTATGGCTACACCTTC
TRBV19	TRBD1	TRBJ1-1	once	CASSPRQGDSSEAFF	TGTGCCAGTAGTCCCAGACAGGGCGACTCTTCTGAAGCTTTCTTT
TRBV5-4	.	TRBJ2-7	.	CASSLTSYEQYF	TGTGCCAGCAGCTTGACTTCCTACGAGCAGTACTTC
TRBV4-2	.	TRBJ2-1	.	CASSLDKGGNEQFF	TGTGCCAGCAGCCTTGACAAGGGGGGGAATGAGCAGTTCTTC
TRBV14	.	TRBJ1-1	.	CASSQDRVGAFF	TGTGCCAGCAGCCAAGATCGAGTTGGAGCTTTCTTT
TRBV30	.	TRBJ1-1	few	CASGIRPTEAFF	TGTGCCTCCGGGATTAGACCCACTGAAGCTTTCTTT
TRBV2	.	TRBJ2-4	.	CASSEAQINIQYF	TGTGCCAGCAGTGAAGCTCAGATAAACATTCAGTACTTC
TRBV14	.	TRBJ2-5	once	CASSQPAGAGETQYF	TGTGCCAGCAGCCAACCCGCCGGGGCCGGGGAGACCCAGTACTTC
TRBV27	TRBD1	TRBJ1-2	.	CASSLSTGTDGYTF	TGTGCCAGCAGTTTATCGACAGGGACCGATGGCTACACCTTC